A selection of T cell receptor beta chains follows, all from one sample in a study of T cell repertoires in cytomegalovirus infection. One entry per CDR3 protein results from TCRdb running MiXCR on the reads. The sample includes about 300,000 distinct CDR3 sequences, around 9.1% of them seen just once. Material: PBMCs. Receptors were obtained from a human donor in good health (CMV status not recorded). Some clones in this sample may be carry-over from other donors' samples. Each CDR3 is given with its conserved first and last residue. Fields, in order: D gene, V gene, J gene, clone size, CDR3 protein, CDR3 DNA. The D gene is left open where the match is weak. Rows may omit the clone size; those that give it use once, few, many or a size class.

D gene: TRBD2
V gene: TRBV20-1
J gene: TRBJ2-7
clone size: many
CDR3 protein: CSAIGTSGNEQYF
CDR3 DNA: TGCAGTGCTATTGGGACTAGCGGGAACGAGCAGTACTTC

D gene: -
V gene: TRBV15
J gene: TRBJ2-5
clone size: -
CDR3 protein: CATSRVWEEETQYF
CDR3 DNA: TGTGCCACCAGCAGAGTTTGGGAAGAAGAGACCCAGTACTTC

D gene: -
V gene: TRBV25-1
J gene: TRBJ1-1
clone size: few
CDR3 protein: CASSQTGLNTEAFF
CDR3 DNA: TGTGCCAGCTCCCAAACAGGGTTGAACACTGAAGCTTTCTTT

D gene: -
V gene: TRBV12-5
J gene: TRBJ1-2
clone size: many
CDR3 protein: CASGLEGIGGYTF
CDR3 DNA: TGTGCTAGTGGTTTGGAGGGGATAGGTGGCTACACCTTC

D gene: TRBD2
V gene: TRBV7-3
J gene: TRBJ2-3
clone size: many
CDR3 protein: CATGLGRTDTQYF
CDR3 DNA: TGTGCCACCGGACTAGGCCGCACAGATACGCAGTATTTT

D gene: -
V gene: TRBV12-3/TRBV12-4
J gene: TRBJ2-3
clone size: few
CDR3 protein: CASSFGDTDTQYF
CDR3 DNA: TGTGCCAGCAGTTTCGGGGACACAGATACGCAGTATTTT

D gene: -
V gene: TRBV27
J gene: TRBJ2-1
clone size: few
CDR3 protein: CASSFQGTEQFF
CDR3 DNA: TGTGCCAGCAGTTTCCAAGGGACTGAGCAGTTCTTC

D gene: TRBD1
V gene: TRBV23-1
J gene: TRBJ2-4
clone size: -
CDR3 protein: CASSQGQGLAKNIQYF
CDR3 DNA: TGCGCCAGCAGTCAAGGACAGGGGCTAGCCAAAAACATTCAGTACTTC

D gene: TRBD2
V gene: TRBV7-2
J gene: TRBJ2-1
clone size: many
CDR3 protein: CASSLAGGNNEQFF
CDR3 DNA: TGTGCCAGCAGCTTAGCGGGGGGGAACAATGAGCAGTTCTTC

D gene: TRBD2
V gene: TRBV5-6
J gene: TRBJ2-1
clone size: few
CDR3 protein: CASSLLSSGGVYNEQFF
CDR3 DNA: TGTGCCAGCAGCTTGTTGTCTAGCGGGGGGGTGTACAATGAGCAGTTCTTC

D gene: -
V gene: TRBV7-2
J gene: TRBJ2-1
clone size: many
CDR3 protein: CASSLRGPPYNEQFF
CDR3 DNA: TGTGCCAGCAGCTTGCGGGGGCCCCCCTACAATGAGCAGTTCTTC

D gene: -
V gene: TRBV19
J gene: TRBJ2-5
clone size: many
CDR3 protein: CASSNDKQETQYF
CDR3 DNA: TGTGCCAGTAGTAACGACAAGCAAGAGACCCAGTACTTC

D gene: -
V gene: TRBV5-1
J gene: TRBJ2-5
clone size: -
CDR3 protein: CASSLKDSLETQYF
CDR3 DNA: TGCGCCAGCAGCCTGAAAGACTCCCTCGAGACCCAGTACTTC

D gene: -
V gene: TRBV20-1
J gene: TRBJ2-2
clone size: many
CDR3 protein: CSASSYITGELFF
CDR3 DNA: TGCAGTGCTAGTTCCTACATCACCGGGGAGCTGTTTTTT